The clone carrying this TCR beta chain was seen a handful of times. What it binds is unknown. Germline V gives CDR1 KGHSH, CDR2 LQKENI. CDR3 length: 16 amino acids. V gave up 4 bases and J gave up 3 bases, with 18 bases separating them. This sample stems from a study of beta chain features in type 1 diabetes. TCRB transcripts that were expressed got sequenced, as all of the isolated RNA had been reverse transcribed. Sequencing of naive, central memory and regulatory T cell samples gave an average of approximately 3.5 million reads. Assay: immunoSEQ multiplex PCR; the TCRdb copy retains only in-frame clones and omits some. In the table there are over 600,000 clones, around 12% of which are singletons. Study-level findings and limits: Moderate yet significant TCRB CDR3 shortening was seen in Type 1 diabetes patients in all four CD4+ subsets.

The V call is TRBV18, the J call TRBJ1-1; D possibly corresponds to TRBD1 (6 bases). This sequence originates from a man in his thirties or forties with type 1 diabetes. Sequencing was carried out using naive CD4+ T cells from blood. For the CDR3, the DNA is TGTGCCAGCTCACGACCCGGGACAACCAAATACACTGAAGCTTTCTTT. It encodes CASSRPGTTKYTEAFF.